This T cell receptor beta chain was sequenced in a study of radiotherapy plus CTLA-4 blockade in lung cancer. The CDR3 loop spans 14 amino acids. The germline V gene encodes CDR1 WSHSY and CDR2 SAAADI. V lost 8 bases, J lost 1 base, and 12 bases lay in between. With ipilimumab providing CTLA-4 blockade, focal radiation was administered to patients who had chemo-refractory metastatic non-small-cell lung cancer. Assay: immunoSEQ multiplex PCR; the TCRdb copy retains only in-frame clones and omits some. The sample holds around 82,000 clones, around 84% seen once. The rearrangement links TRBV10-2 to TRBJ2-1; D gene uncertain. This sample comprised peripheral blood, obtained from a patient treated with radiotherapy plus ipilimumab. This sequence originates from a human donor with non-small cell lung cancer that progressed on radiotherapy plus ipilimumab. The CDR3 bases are TGCGCCAGCCGACTTGGTGGTTCCTACAATGAGCAGTTCTTC. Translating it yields CASRLGGSYNEQFF.